This TCR beta chain derives from a study of T-cell memory formation after mild COVID-19. Study-level results: Clones that contracted from day 15 to 85 were balanced CD4/CD8, while later expanders leaned CD4+.

On this clonotype: Its specificity is unknown.

Each CDR3 protein is one row after TCRdb ran MiXCR on the 5' RACE reads. Seen here are tens of thousands of distinct CDR3 sequences, over 11% observed once, and the top ten hold 31%. Sequencing used PBMCs or a T cell subset sorted from them (not recorded which). This TCR was sampled from an adult woman who had mild COVID-19 (a few samples of this study predate the infection). Cell type and time point are not known.

In nucleotides, the CDR3 is TGCAGCGTCGCTTGGGAGGACCTGCACGAGCAGTACTTC. It is translated as CSVAWEDLHEQYF. The rearrangement joins TRBV29-1 to TRBJ2-7; D may be TRBD2 (6 bases). Between the trimmed V and J ends, which lost 6 bases and 5 bases, there was a span of 17 bases. CDR3 length: 13 amino acids. Per germline, CDR1 SQVTM and CDR2 ANQGSEA.